Shown below are 15 T cell receptor beta chains from a single sample sequenced in a study of blood T cells in healthy people across ages. Combining a sample-barcoded 5' primer with a J-beta primer mix, a second PCR ran for about 6 to 12 cycles. TCRdb redid the calling of the 5' RACE reads with MiXCR, one entry per CDR3 protein. The repertoire holds approximately 810,000 distinct CDR3 sequences, around 36% seen once, with around 13% in the top ten. The sample taken for sequencing was blood. Source of these receptors: a man aged 18 to 35 in good health.

This clonotype was seen just once. The rearrangement joins TRBV5-1 to TRBJ2-2; 7 bases agree with TRBD2. The CDR3 loop spans 17 amino acids. The germline V gene encodes CDR1 SGHRS and CDR2 YFSETQ. The ends lost 0 bases at V and 3 bases at J; junction bases unmatched: 8. CDR3 residues: CASSLESSGGYTGELFF. The DNA for the CDR3 is TGCGCCAGCAGCTTGGAATCTAGCGGAGGATACACCGGGGAGCTGTTTTTT.

A word on this clonotype: Compared with germline, one end of the junction differs, possibly owing to a read error. The chain recombines TRBV5-1 with TRBJ2-3, with 11 bases identical to TRBD2. Per germline, CDR1 SGHRS and CDR2 YFSETQ. The CDR3 runs to 16 residues. The CDR3 DNA sequence: TGCACCAGCAGCCTCCGTAGCGGGGGGGCCGCAGATACGCAGTATTTT. As protein: CTSSLRSGGAADTQYF. Using reference TRBV5-1 and TRBJ2-3 for the parts outside the CDR3, the full variable domain is KAGVTQTPRYLIKTRGQQVTLSCSPISGHRSVSWYQQTPGQGLQFLFEYFSETQRNKGNFPGRFSGRQFSNSRSEMNVSTLELGDSALYLCTSSLRSGGAADTQYFGPGTRLTVL.

The J gene is TRBJ2-1, the V gene TRBV19, with 15 nucleotides matching TRBD2. Germline V gene data show CDR1 as LNHDA and CDR2 as SQIVND (reference sequence). V was clipped by 7 bases and J by 8 bases; unmatched bases: 9. The CDR3 consists of 16 residues. For the CDR3, the DNA is TGTGCCAGTACCACAGAGGGACTAGCGGGGGGATATGAGCAGTTCTTC. Its translation: CASTTEGLAGGYEQFF.

This clonotype was found many times. CDR3 coding DNA: TGCAGCGTAGACCGAGACACAGATACGCAGTATTTT. Translation gives CSVDRDTDTQYF. J is TRBJ2-3 and V is TRBV29-1, with D hard to call. Germline loops: CDR1 SQVTM, CDR2 ANQGSEA. V dropped 6 bases and J dropped 2 bases, with 9 bases sitting between them. This CDR3 region has 12 residues.

CDR3 DNA sequence: TGTGCCAGCTCACCCAGTGACGGGGGAAGCACAGATACGCAGTATTTT. It codes for CASSPSDGGSTDTQYF. The chain joins TRBV18 to TRBJ2-3; D is perhaps TRBD2 (6 bases). This CDR3 is 16 amino acids long. V was pared by 3 bases and J by 0 bases, with 13 bases between. CDR1 is KGHSH and CDR2 is LQKENI in the germline V gene.

The gene calls are TRBV7-3 and TRBJ2-3; no reliable D call. Germline values: CDR1 SGHTA, CDR2 FQGTGA. The V and J ends lost 2 bases and 0 bases respectively, with 9 bases between them. This CDR3 spans 15 amino acids. The chain's CDR3 is CASSLFQGSTDTQYF. The CDR3 DNA follows: TGTGCCAGCAGCTTATTTCAAGGGAGCACAGATACGCAGTATTTT.

This clonotype was seen a handful of times. The chain employs TRBV2 and TRBJ2-2; D is unresolved. This CDR3 has 12 residues. CDR1 and CDR2 (germline): SNHLY, FYNNEI. Trimming took 8 bases from V and 6 from J, leaving 10 bases between them. DNA for the CDR3: TGTGCCAGCTCGGGTGTCCCCGGGGAGCTGTTTTTT. This sequence encodes CASSGVPGELFF.

This clonotype was counted between two and nine times. V usage is TRBV5-1 and J usage is TRBJ2-3; a weak D match, TRBD2 (5 bases). This CDR3 spans 15 amino acids. The germline V gene encodes CDR1 SGHRS and CDR2 YFSETQ. V lost 3 bases to trimming and J lost 2 bases, with 13 bases between them. CDR3 in DNA: TGCGCCAGCAGCTGGGGTCCGGGAATCACAGATACGCAGTATTTT. It translates to CASSWGPGITDTQYF.

This chain joins TRBV7-2 and TRBJ2-3, with TRBD2 matching 8 bases. The CDR3 consists of 15 residues. V lost 4 bases to trimming and J lost 2 bases; unmatched junction nucleotides: 5. Germline CDR1 and CDR2: SGHTA and FQGNSA. The CDR3 protein is CASSYGLALTDTQYF. The CDR3 DNA reads TGTGCCAGCAGCTACGGACTAGCCCTCACAGATACGCAGTATTTT.

The gene calls are TRBV27 and TRBJ1-4; D gene ambiguous. Trimming took 4 bases from V and 8 from J, leaving 11 bases between them. The CDR3 has 13 amino acids. Per the germline V gene, CDR1 is MNHEY and CDR2 is SMNVEV (reference sequence). The CDR3 reads CASSWERNEKLFF. CDR3 bases: TGTGCCAGCAGTTGGGAGAGGAACGAAAAACTGTTTTTT.

Written as DNA, the CDR3 is TGCAGTGCTAGAGATCAGGCAGGGCTCCGCGGACTCTATGGCTACACCTTC. Protein product: CSARDQAGLRGLYGYTF. The chain carries TRBV20-1 and TRBJ1-2; D perhaps matches TRBD1 (5 bases). CDR3 length equals 17 residues. From germline, CDR1 is DFQATT and CDR2 SNEGSKA (reference sequence). V lost 0 bases and J lost 4, with 21 bases in between.

The chain uses TRBV12-3 or TRBV12-4 and TRBJ2-3; D gene uncertain. The V end was cut by 5 bases, the J end by 2 bases, with 14 bases between. This CDR3 is 15 amino acids long. The DNA for the CDR3 is TGTGCCAGCAGTCCGTTGCAGGTCTACACAGATACGCAGTATTTT. Its translation: CASSPLQVYTDTQYF.

The rearrangement uses TRBV20-1 and TRBJ1-4; no clear D. This CDR3 contains 13 residues. Between the trimmed V and J ends, which lost 3 bases and 4 bases, there was a span of 9 bases. Germline V gene sequence: CDR1 DFQATT, CDR2 SNEGSKA (reference sequence). The CDR3, as DNA: TGCAGTGCTAGTGACGGAAATAATGAAAAACTGTTTTTT. Its translation: CSASDGNNEKLFF.

In this sample, this clonotype turned up many times. The chain is built from TRBV20-1 and TRBJ1-2; weak D call: TRBD1 (6 bases). CDR3 length equals 15 residues. Germline assignment: CDR1 DFQATT and CDR2 SNEGSKA (reference sequence). V was pared by 3 bases and J by 5 bases, with 19 bases between. DNA for the CDR3: TGCAGTGCTAGCCCCAACAGGGACGCGTGGTATGGCTACACCTTC. It encodes CSASPNRDAWYGYTF.

This clonotype is hyperexpanded in the sample. V and J are TRBV6-2 or TRBV6-3 and TRBJ2-1; 8 bases map to TRBD1. This CDR3 region has 14 residues. Germline V gene lookup returns CDR1 MNHEY and CDR2 SVGEGT. With 5 bases clipped from V and 1 base from J, the junction kept 1 base outside the gene matches. The DNA for the CDR3 is TGTGCCAGCAGTCGACAGGGGTCCTACAATGAGCAGTTCTTC. It translates to CASSRQGSYNEQFF.